These 7 T cell receptor beta chains were all obtained from the same sample, sequenced in a study of T cells in Graves' hyperthyroidism and ophthalmopathy. RNA transcripts were the template for amplifying TCR beta CDR3 regions. First-round RT-PCR of the TCR CDR3 relied on the HTBI primer set. TCRdb fed the multiplex PCR reads into MiXCR, producing one record per CDR3 protein. Of 690,000 or so distinct CDR3 sequences in the sample, around a sixth were seen once. The source material was blood. The receptors shown here come from a woman between 50 and 59 years old with Graves' hyperthyroidism that later progressed to Graves' ophthalmopathy.

This clonotype was observed a few times. This chain connects TRBV30 to TRBJ2-5; 8 bases match TRBD1. CDR1 and CDR2 (germline): GTSNPN, SVGIG (reference sequence). With 1 base clipped from V and 11 bases from J, the junction kept 6 bases outside the gene matches. The CDR3 length is 12 residues. CDR3 sequence reads: CAWSASGQVQYF. CDR3 in DNA: TGTGCCTGGAGTGCCTCGGGACAGGTTCAGTACTTC.

This clonotype was detected many times. This chain links TRBV3-1 with TRBJ2-7, with unresolved D. V lost 5 bases and J lost 4, with 9 bases in between. CDR1 is LGHDT and CDR2 is YNNKEL in the germline V gene (reference sequence). There are 12 residues in the CDR3. CDR3 sequence: CASSATAYEQYF. CDR3 DNA sequence: TGTGCCAGCAGCGCGACCGCTTACGAGCAGTACTTC.

This chain joins TRBV6-1 and TRBJ2-3; maybe TRBD1 (6 bases). The CDR3 loop spans 15 amino acids. The germline V gene encodes CDR1 MNHNS and CDR2 SASEGT. The germline V and J ends were trimmed by 3 bases and 1 base, with 11 bases remaining between them. The CDR3 spells CASSDRSGGTDTQYF. The CDR3 DNA is TGTGCCAGCAGTGATAGGTCAGGGGGCACAGATACGCAGTATTTT.

This clonotype has only a few counts. This chain links TRBV5-5 with TRBJ1-1, with 8 bases aligning to TRBD1. CDR3 size: 14 residues. J was trimmed by 7 bases and V by 2 bases; bases with no gene match: 7. Germline CDR1 and CDR2: SGHKS and YYEKEE (reference sequence). The CDR3 loop is CASSLLTGDSEAFF. In DNA form, the CDR3 reads TGTGCCAGCAGCTTATTGACAGGGGACAGTGAAGCTTTCTTT. The full variable domain, rest sourced from reference TRBV5-5 and TRBJ1-1, is DAGVTQSPTHLIKTRGQQVTLRCSPISGHKSVSWYQQVLGQGPQFIFQYYEKEERGRGNFPDRFSARQFPNYSSELNVNALLLGDSALYLCASSLLTGDSEAFFGQGTRLTVV.

This clonotype showed up just a few times. V gene TRBV27 combines with J gene TRBJ2-3, with D perhaps matching TRBD1 (6 bases). This CDR3 is 15 amino acids long. The germline V gene encodes CDR1 MNHEY and CDR2 SMNVEV (reference sequence). The germline V and J ends were trimmed by 4 bases and 6 bases, with 17 bases remaining between them. CDR3 sequence: CASSSTWGLTDTQYF. CDR3 nucleotide sequence: TGTGCCAGCAGTTCCACCTGGGGGCTCACCGATACGCAGTATTTT.

The V and J genes are TRBV7-9 and TRBJ2-1; possible D gene TRBD2, 6 bases. With 2 bases removed from V and 8 bases from J, the gap between germline ends came to 10 bases. CDR1 and CDR2 from the germline V gene are SEHNR and FQNEAQ (reference sequence). The length of the CDR3 is 13 residues. CDR3 coding DNA: TGTGCCAGCAGCTTAATATCTAGCGATGAGCAGTTCTTC. This encodes CASSLISSDEQFF.

V usage is TRBV6-5 and J usage is TRBJ1-2; D is uncertain. V shed 1 base and J shed 5 bases, with 2 bases lying between them. From germline, CDR1 is MNHEY and CDR2 SVGAGI. This CDR3 has 11 residues. The CDR3 sequence: CASSYLYGYTF. The CDR3 nucleotides are TGTGCCAGCAGTTACTTATATGGCTACACCTTC.